This T cell receptor beta chain was recovered during a study of OX40 agonist ivuxolimab in advanced cancers. Trimming removed 5 bases at V and 10 bases at J, with 9 bases between. This CDR3 is 11 amino acids long. CDR1 and CDR2 (germline): SNHLY, FYNNEI. The method was immunoSEQ multiplex PCR; TCRdb's version includes in-frame clones alone and lacks a portion of them. Among tens of thousands of clones listed, 80% were seen once. The material was CD4+ or CD8+ T cells sorted from blood, obtained in a trial of the OX40 agonist ivuxolimab. This chain connects TRBV2 to TRBJ2-1; D call uncertain. This sequence originates from an adult with an advanced solid tumor such as melanoma, head and neck, liver or kidney cancer. The CDR3 protein is CASSSDTEQFF. As DNA, the CDR3 is TGTGCCAGCAGTTCGGATACGGAGCAGTTCTTC.